This T cell receptor beta chain was documented in a study of cytomegalovirus exposure and HLA in healthy donors. This clone appeared a single time. The length of the CDR3 is 15 residues. V lost 0 bases, J lost 2 bases, and 9 bases lay in between. Germline V CDR1 and CDR2: SGDLS, YYNGEE. PCR amplification relied on 60 Vbeta primers (plus 13 Jbeta primers). Clones were sequenced by immunoSEQ multiplex PCR, and TCRdb holds only the in-frame ones, with some missing. The sample contains about 160,000 clones, around 79% of which appear only once. This rearrangement joins TRBV9 to TRBJ1-5; TRBD1 is a possible D gene (5 bases). The source of this sequence is a middle-aged man in good health and CMV-seronegative. The sample comprised PBMCs. CDR3 loop: CASSVAGGGNQPQHF. CDR3 coding DNA: TGTGCCAGCAGCGTAGCCGGGGGAGGCAATCAGCCCCAGCATTTT. The variable domain in full, completed from reference TRBV9 and TRBJ1-5, reads DSGVTQTPKHLITATGQRVTLRCSPRSGDLSVYWYQQSLDQGLQFLIQYYNGEERAKGNILERFSAQQFPDLHSELNLSSLELGDSALYFCASSVAGGGNQPQHFGDGTRLSIL.